The clone carrying this T cell receptor (beta chain) appeared a single time. The target antigen is unknown. Since a much larger clone is just one base distant, this may be a read error. The entry originates in a study of T cells in Graves' hyperthyroidism and ophthalmopathy. Researchers took RNA transcripts and amplified the TCR beta CDR3 regions from them. Researchers ran a first-round RT-PCR on the TCR CDR3 using the HTBI primer set. TCRdb called the multiplex PCR reads again in MiXCR, with one record for every CDR3 protein. The profile shows about 510,000 distinct CDR3 sequences, around 50% of them singletons. Whole-study findings and limits: The model anticipated ophthalmopathy a median approximately 6.5 months pre-onset.

The sequenced material came from peripheral blood or thyroid tissue (not recorded which). The sequence was obtained from an adult woman with Graves' disease, either hyperthyroidism or ophthalmopathy (not recorded which).

The CDR3 region is CAISPRLANYGYTF. In DNA, the CDR3 is TGTGCCATCAGTCCCCGATTGGCGAACTATGGCTACACCTTC. The V call is TRBV10-3, the J call TRBJ1-2; D is undetermined. This CDR3 spans 14 amino acids. V was clipped by 5 bases and J by 2 bases, with 12 bases between them. Germline CDR1 ENHRY, CDR2 SYGVKD.